Shown below are 14 T cell receptor beta chains from a single sample sequenced in a study of cytomegalovirus exposure and HLA in healthy donors. The study ran its PCR with 60 Vbeta and 13 Jbeta primers. TCRdb's table, derived via immunoSEQ multiplex PCR, lists solely in-frame clones and lacks some. The data show about 190,000 clones, roughly 77% seen once. The sequenced material came from PBMCs. These receptors were collected from a woman aged 30 to 39 in good health and CMV-seropositive.

The chain employs TRBV2 and TRBJ1-2, with a possible D match to TRBD1 (5 bases). The CDR3 runs 14 residues. CDR1 and CDR2 from the germline V gene are SNHLY and FYNNEI. Trimming cost V 3 bases and J 0 bases, with 8 bases left between them. CDR3 sequence: CASSETQANYGYTF. In DNA, the CDR3 is TGTGCCAGCAGTGAGACACAGGCTAACTATGGCTACACCTTC.

The chain employs TRBV2 and TRBJ1-4, with 10 nucleotides matching TRBD1. The CDR3 is 14 residues long. Trimming cost V 5 bases and J 8 bases; bases outside gene matches: 5. Germline CDR1 and CDR2: SNHLY and FYNNEI. The CDR3 is CASSLDRGREKLFF. The CDR3 nucleotides read TGTGCCAGCAGTCTTGACAGGGGGCGGGAAAAACTGTTTTTT.

The genes are TRBV15 and TRBJ1-5; D unresolved. Germline V CDR1 and CDR2: LNHNV, YYDKDF (reference sequence). Trimming cost V 6 bases and J 3 bases, with 12 bases left between them. The CDR3 has 14 amino acids. The CDR3 nucleotides read TGTGCCACCAGTGAGATAACTTTCAATCAGCCCCAGCATTTT. It yields the protein CATSEITFNQPQHF.

The DNA for the CDR3 is TGTGCCAGTAGGTCGGAGGTTGGAGCAGCTTTCTTT. It translates to CASRSEVGAAFF. The rearrangement joins TRBV19 to TRBJ1-1; the D is unclear. This CDR3 spans 12 amino acids. Between the trimmed V and J ends, which lost 6 bases and 10 bases, there was a span of 15 bases. Germline V CDR1 and CDR2: LNHDA, SQIVND (reference sequence).

This clone was recorded only once. The same CDR3 also results from other DNA sequences found in this sample. The chain has TRBV4-2 and TRBJ1-3, with D maybe TRBD1 (5 bases). This CDR3 spans 16 amino acids. With 0 bases removed from V and 6 bases from J, the gap between germline ends came to 15 bases. Germline CDR1 is LGHNA and CDR2 is YNFKEQ. Written as DNA, the CDR3 is TGTGCCAGCAGCCAAGAGTGGGGCCCCGCTGAAAACACCATATATTTT. Encoded protein: CASSQEWGPAENTIYF.

In its sample, this clone was seen once. This sequence joins TRBV18 and TRBJ1-4, with 12 bases fitting TRBD1. The germline V gene has CDR1 KGHSH and CDR2 LQKENI. Losses at the gene ends were 3 bases for V and 3 bases for J; bases not matched to a gene: 8. This CDR3 has 18 amino acids. CDR3 in DNA: TGTGCCAGCTCACCCCGCCGGGGACAGGGGGCGGCTAATGAAAAACTGTTTTTT. This sequence encodes CASSPRRGQGAANEKLFF.

In this sample, this clone turned up once. The chain is built from TRBV12-5 and TRBJ2-2; tentatively, D is TRBD1 (6 bases). Germline V gene data show CDR1 as LGHNT and CDR2 as FRNRAP. The V end lost 6 bases, the J end lost 3 bases, and 14 bases lay between the germline ends. This CDR3 spans 15 amino acids. CDR3 region: CASGFTGWDTGELFF. In nucleotides, the CDR3 is TGTGCTAGTGGGTTCACAGGGTGGGACACCGGGGAGCTGTTTTTT. Full variable domain (remainder filled in from reference TRBV12-5 and TRBJ2-2): DARVTQTPRHKVTEMGQEVTMRCQPILGHNTVFWYRQTMMQGLELLAYFRNRAPLDDSGMPKDRFSAEMPDATLATLKIQPSEPRDSAVYFCASGFTGWDTGELFFGEGSRLTVL.

V is TRBV7-2 and J is TRBJ2-1, with D possibly matching TRBD1 (5 bases). In germline, CDR1 is SGHTA, CDR2 FQGNSA. V was pared by 4 bases and J by 12 bases, with 19 bases between. The CDR3 contains 14 residues. The CDR3: CASSSGYSSLVQFF. CDR3 in DNA: TGTGCCAGCAGCTCAGGGTATTCCTCTTTAGTGCAGTTCTTC.

V gene TRBV6-6 combines with J gene TRBJ2-1; D not resolved. The CDR3 loop spans 12 amino acids. V was cut by 0 bases and J by 10 bases, with 7 bases left in between. The germline gives CDR1 MNHNY, CDR2 SVGAGI (reference sequence). The CDR3 loop is CASSYSPGEQFF. The CDR3, as DNA: TGTGCCAGCAGTTACTCTCCCGGGGAGCAGTTCTTC.

This chain uses TRBV7-2 with TRBJ2-5, with D maybe TRBD2 (6 bases). V was trimmed by 1 base and J by 2 bases, leaving 11 bases between them. CDR3 length: 15 residues. The V gene's germline CDR1 is SGHTA and CDR2 FQGNSA. CDR3 amino acids: CASSLGGLFQETQYF. As DNA, the CDR3 is TGTGCCAGCAGCTTAGGGGGACTGTTTCAAGAGACCCAGTACTTC.

This clone came up once. Other DNA sequences in the sample encode the same CDR3. The chain recombines TRBV28 with TRBJ2-3; D is unclear. Germline CDR1 is MDHEN and CDR2 is SYDVKM. V lost 3 bases to trimming and J lost 1 base, with 8 bases between them. The CDR3 runs to 14 residues. CDR3 DNA: TGTGCCAGCAGTTTCGGTGGAGGCACAGATACGCAGTATTTT. It yields the protein CASSFGGGTDTQYF. The variable domain in full, with the rest retrieved from reference TRBV28 and TRBJ2-3, is DVKVTQSSRYLVKRTGEKVFLECVQDMDHENMFWYRQDPGLGLRLIYFSYDVKMKEKGDIPEGYSVSREKKERFSLILESASTNQTSMYLCASSFGGGTDTQYFGPGTRLTVL.

V and J are TRBV7-2 and TRBJ1-4; 7 nucleotides agree with TRBD1. This CDR3 region has 16 residues. Per the germline V gene, CDR1 is SGHTA and CDR2 is FQGNSA. The ends lost 5 bases at V and 0 bases at J; junction bases unmatched: 6. This CDR3 is CASSPGTVSTNEKLFF. The CDR3 nucleotides are TGTGCCAGCAGCCCTGGGACAGTCTCAACTAATGAAAAACTGTTTTTT.

J is TRBJ1-2 and V is TRBV27; D not resolved. Trimming cost V 2 bases and J 4 bases, with 8 bases left between them. This CDR3 is built from 13 residues. Germline V gene lookup returns CDR1 MNHEY and CDR2 SMNVEV (reference sequence). CDR3 sequence reads: CASSLGGLYGYTF. For the CDR3, the DNA is TGTGCCAGCAGTTTAGGCGGTCTCTATGGCTACACCTTC.

The rearrangement links TRBV10-3 to TRBJ1-5, with TRBD1 matching 7 bases. Trimming cost V 6 bases and J 4 bases; bases outside gene matches: 3. In germline, CDR1 is ENHRY, CDR2 SYGVKD. This CDR3 region has 13 residues. The CDR3 region is CAISIQGNQPQHF. DNA of the CDR3: TGTGCCATCAGCATACAGGGGAATCAGCCCCAGCATTTT.